A selection of T cell receptor beta chains follows, all from one sample in a study of control samples from healthy donors and cancer patients. Sequenced by immunoSEQ multiplex PCR; TCRdb stores in-frame clones only, minus some. Here the sample spans over 75,000 clones, approximately 78% being singletons. The sample was blood. These TCRs come from a man aged 55 to 69 in good health. The CDR3 runs from the conserved cysteine through the conserved F or W. A D gene is named only where the DNA matches it firmly. Rows may omit the clone size; those that give it use once, few, many or a size class.

J gene | V gene | CDR3 length | clone size | D gene | CDR3 DNA | CDR3 protein
TRBJ1-2 | TRBV3-1/TRBV3-2 | 14 | - | TRBD1 | TGTGCCAGCAGCGTAGATAGGGGGCTCTATGGCTACACCTTC | CASSVDRGLYGYTF
TRBJ2-1 | TRBV2 | 11 | - | - | TGTGCCAGCAGTGACCGGGATGAGCAGTTCTTC | CASSDRDEQFF
TRBJ2-1 | TRBV6-5 | 15 | - | TRBD1 | TGTGCCAGCGGCCGGACAGGGGATGGGTTTGATGAGCAGTTCTTC | CASGRTGDGFDEQFF
TRBJ1-5 | TRBV6-6 | 15 | - | TRBD1 | TGTGCCAGCAGTTACTCGAGAGGGGGCGGTCAGCCCCAGCATTTT | CASSYSRGGGQPQHF
TRBJ2-7 | TRBV11-2 | 18 | - | - | TGTGCCAGCAGCTTAGTTCGCGGACACAAGGGGTCCCCCTACGAGCAGTACTTC | CASSLVRGHKGSPYEQYF
TRBJ2-3 | TRBV7-6 | 16 | - | TRBD2 | TGTGCCAGCAGCTTTCCGGGACTAGCGGGCACAGATACGCAGTATTTT | CASSFPGLAGTDTQYF
TRBJ1-2 | TRBV20-1 | 14 | few | - | TGCAGTGCTAGTCCCCAGGGCGACTCAAGTGGCTACACCTTC | CSASPQGDSSGYTF
TRBJ2-2 | TRBV11-2 | 14 | - | TRBD2 | TGTGCCAGCAGCCCCGAGAGGACTAGCGGGGAGCTGTTTTTT | CASSPERTSGELFF
TRBJ2-2 | TRBV25-1 | 12 | - | - | TGTGCCAGCAGTTCACAAGGGGGGGAGCTGTTTTTT | CASSSQGGELFF
TRBJ2-3 | TRBV5-5 | 11 | - | - | TGTGCCAGCAGCTTGTTGGAGACGCAGTATTTT | CASSLLETQYF
TRBJ2-1 | TRBV5-4 | 14 | once | TRBD1 | TGTGCCAGCAGCTTGGCCGACAAGGGGGCTGAGCAGTTCTTC | CASSLADKGAEQFF
TRBJ2-5 | TRBV7-2 | 12 | - | TRBD1 | TGTGCCAGCAGGGGACAGGTAGAGACCCAGTACTTC | CASRGQVETQYF
TRBJ2-7 | TRBV18 | 13 | - | - | TGTGCCAGCTCACCAGGGGGTTCCTACGAGCAGTACTTC | CASSPGGSYEQYF
TRBJ2-5 | TRBV6-5 | 15 | - | - | TGTGCCAGCAGTTACGGTCCGGGGACCCAAGAGACCCAGTACTTC | CASSYGPGTQETQYF
TRBJ1-1 | TRBV12-3/TRBV12-4 | 13 | - | - | TGTGCCAGCACTACTGGGGGGGGATCTGAAGCTTTCTTT | CASTTGGGSEAFF
TRBJ1-4 | TRBV5-6 | 15 | - | - | TGTGCCAGCAGCCTTGTTCAGGAACCCAATGAAAAACTGTTTTTT | CASSLVQEPNEKLFF
TRBJ1-2 | TRBV20-1 | 11 | few | TRBD1 | TGCAGTGCTAGTCACAGGGGGCCCTACACCTTC | CSASHRGPYTF
TRBJ2-5 | TRBV9 | 17 | - | TRBD2 | TGTGCCAGCAGCTGGGCCGGCGGGGGGGCCCCCCAAGAGACCCAGTACTTC | CASSWAGGGAPQETQYF
TRBJ2-7 | TRBV2 | 12 | - | - | TGTGCCAGCAGTGACGACCACAGCGAGCAGTACTTC | CASSDDHSEQYF
TRBJ1-4 | TRBV4-1 | 14 | - | - | TGCGCCAGCAGCCCTCGAGCGGACAGAGAAAAACTGTTTTTT | CASSPRADREKLFF
TRBJ1-1 | TRBV5-1 | 15 | - | - | TGCGCCAGCAGCCCCCGAGGAGGGGGGAGGACTGAAGCTTTCTTT | CASSPRGGGRTEAFF
TRBJ2-7 | TRBV7-2 | 13 | - | TRBD1 | TGTGCCAGCAGCTCACAGGGGGCGTATGAGCAGTACTTC | CASSSQGAYEQYF
TRBJ2-3 | TRBV5-1 | 17 | once | TRBD1 | TGCGCCAGCAGCCCTTCCGCGGGGACAGGAGGCACAGATACGCAGTATTTT | CASSPSAGTGGTDTQYF
TRBJ1-2 | TRBV7-3 | 15 | - | TRBD1 | TGTGCCAGCAGCCCGTCGGGACAGTCAATCTATGGCTACACCTTC | CASSPSGQSIYGYTF
TRBJ1-6 | TRBV2 | 16 | few | - | TGTGCCAGCAGTGACCGGGACACCGAGGGTAATTCACCCCTCCACTTT | CASSDRDTEGNSPLHF
TRBJ2-2 | TRBV9 | 17 | - | TRBD2 | TGTGCCAGCAGAGTTTCTCCCGGGGGGTCTGGCGCCGGGGAGCTGTTTTTT | CASRVSPGGSGAGELFF
TRBJ2-1 | TRBV11-2 | 14 | - | TRBD2 | TGTGCCAGCAGCGACGGCGGGAGCTTGTATGAGCAGTTCTTC | CASSDGGSLYEQFF
TRBJ1-6 | TRBV6-5 | 13 | once | TRBD1 | TGTGCCAGCAGCAGGGGGACAGGTTCACCCCTCCACTTT | CASSRGTGSPLHF
TRBJ1-1 | TRBV5-5 | 14 | once | - | TGTGCCAGCAGCTTAGGCAATGCACTCACTGAAGCTTTCTTT | CASSLGNALTEAFF
TRBJ2-3 | TRBV2 | 12 | - | - | TGTGCCAGCGCGAGACTAGTGAATACGCAGTATTTT | CASARLVNTQYF
TRBJ2-3 | TRBV5-1 | 15 | - | - | TGCGCCAGCAGCCTGGTCCAGGGATACGGCGATACGCAGTATTTT | CASSLVQGYGDTQYF
TRBJ1-4 | TRBV6-5 | 14 | - | - | TGTGCCAGCCGCCCACAGGGCTACAATGAAAAACTGTTTTTT | CASRPQGYNEKLFF
TRBJ2-5 | TRBV19 | 16 | - | TRBD1 | TGTGCCAGTAGTGTTGGGACAGGGGCGTACCAAGAGACCCAGTACTTC | CASSVGTGAYQETQYF
TRBJ1-5 | TRBV11-3 | 14 | once | - | TGTGCCAGCAGCTTCGGATATAGCAATCAGCCCCAGCATTTT | CASSFGYSNQPQHF
TRBJ2-7 | TRBV10-2 | 16 | - | TRBD1 | TGCGCCAGCAGTAGAGGGGGACAGGGTCAGTTCTACGAGCAGTACTTC | CASSRGGQGQFYEQYF
TRBJ2-2 | TRBV11-3 | 17 | - | TRBD2 | TGTGCCAGCAGCCCCGATAGCGGGACTAGCAACACCGGGGAGCTGTTTTTT | CASSPDSGTSNTGELFF
TRBJ2-2 | TRBV11-3 | 16 | - | - | TGTGCCAGCAGCGTGGGTGTAGCGGTAAACACCGGGGAGCTGTTTTTT | CASSVGVAVNTGELFF
TRBJ2-1 | TRBV5-1 | 17 | - | - | TGCGCCAGCAGCTTGGGTAGTAGTCGGCGATGGGGGAATGAGCAGTTCTTC | CASSLGSSRRWGNEQFF
TRBJ2-5 | TRBV2 | 15 | - | - | TGTGCCAGCAGTGTGCACGGCGGATATGACGAGACCCAGTACTTC | CASSVHGGYDETQYF
TRBJ1-2 | TRBV7-2 | 11 | - | - | TGTGCCAGCAGCCGGGATCTTGGCTACACCTTC | CASSRDLGYTF
TRBJ2-1 | TRBV5-4 | 13 | - | - | TGTGCCAGCAGCATTCAGGGGGGGAATGAGCAGTTCTTC | CASSIQGGNEQFF
TRBJ1-1 | TRBV6-2/TRBV6-3 | 16 | - | - | TGTGCCAGCAGTTCCAGACTGGGACACCCGAACACTGAAGCTTTCTTT | CASSSRLGHPNTEAFF
TRBJ1-1 | TRBV5-1 | 13 | - | - | TGCGCCAGCAGCACTACAGCAAACACTGAAGCTTTCTTT | CASSTTANTEAFF
TRBJ2-3 | TRBV14 | 14 | - | - | TGTGCCAGCAGCCTTCGACAGGTCGGGGATACGCAGTATTTT | CASSLRQVGDTQYF
TRBJ2-2 | TRBV9 | 13 | few | - | TGTGCCAGCAGCTCGTTTAACACCGGGGAGCTGTTTTTT | CASSSFNTGELFF
TRBJ1-1 | TRBV5-5 | 14 | once | - | TGTGCCAGCAGCTTACAGGTACCGCGCACTGAAGCTTTCTTT | CASSLQVPRTEAFF
TRBJ2-5 | TRBV5-6 | 16 | few | TRBD2 | TGTGCCAGCAGCTGGAGGACTAGCGGGAGTCGAGAGACCCAGTACTTC | CASSWRTSGSRETQYF
TRBJ2-4 | TRBV27 | 19 | - | - | TGTGCCAGCAGCCCGGGACCTTTTCTCCGAGGGGTAGCCAAAAACATTCAGTACTTC | CASSPGPFLRGVAKNIQYF
TRBJ2-1 | TRBV7-9 | 18 | few | TRBD2 | TGTGCCAGCAGGGTTGGACTAGCGGGAGGGCCAGGCTACAATGAGCAGTTCTTC | CASRVGLAGGPGYNEQFF
TRBJ2-1 | TRBV19 | 15 | - | - | TGTGCCAGTAGTACAGTTGGGACTGCGTGGAATGAGCAGTTCTTC | CASSTVGTAWNEQFF
TRBJ2-7 | TRBV6-6 | 13 | once | TRBD1 | TGTGCCAGCAAACCGGGACAGGGGGGCGAGCAGTACTTC | CASKPGQGGEQYF
TRBJ2-2 | TRBV27 | 16 | few | - | TGTGCCAGCAGGAAACAGGGTCTGAGGAACACCGGGGAGCTGTTTTTT | CASRKQGLRNTGELFF
TRBJ1-1 | TRBV28 | 16 | - | - | TGTGCCAGCAGTTTTTCGACAGGCCACGGAGGCACTGAAGCTTTCTTT | CASSFSTGHGGTEAFF
TRBJ1-5 | TRBV9 | 13 | few | - | TGTGCCAGCAGCGTATCAATGGGGAAGCCCCAGCATTTT | CASSVSMGKPQHF
TRBJ2-2 | TRBV27 | 17 | once | - | TGTGCCAGCAGTCCGGCCTGGGGGCGGGAGCGGGCCGGGGAGCTGTTTTTT | CASSPAWGRERAGELFF
TRBJ2-7 | TRBV6-5 | 14 | - | TRBD2 | TGTGCCAGCAGAACGGGACTAGCGTCTCACGAGCAGTACTTC | CASRTGLASHEQYF
TRBJ2-1 | TRBV19 | 16 | - | TRBD2 | TGTGCCAGTAGTAAGCCCCACGGGGGGGACTACAATGAGCAGTTCTTC | CASSKPHGGDYNEQFF
TRBJ2-1 | TRBV19 | 14 | - | - | TGTGCCACCCGACCCTCGACAGTTGCCAATGAGCAGTTCTTC | CATRPSTVANEQFF
TRBJ1-6 | TRBV19 | 15 | - | - | TGTGCCAGTAGTACCATGAGGACGGATAATTCACCCCTCCACTTT | CASSTMRTDNSPLHF
TRBJ1-1 | TRBV28 | 14 | - | - | TGTGCCAGCAGCCCGGGACTGCTATTCGCTGAAGCTTTCTTT | CASSPGLLFAEAFF